This TCR beta chain was obtained from a study of PD-1 blockade in classical Hodgkin lymphoma. Following autologous stem cell transplantation, relapse occurred in every patient, and exposure to brentuximab vedotin varied. Assay used: immunoSEQ multiplex PCR; TCRdb lists only in-frame clones, some missing. The sample has about 100,000 clones, over 80% seen once. This CDR3 has 14 amino acids. V shed 7 bases and J 2 bases; nucleotides not matched to a gene: 3. Germline CDR1 reads LNHDA; CDR2 reads SQIVND (reference sequence). The chain combines TRBV19 with TRBJ2-3; 10 bases are a match to TRBD2. The specimen was peripheral blood mononuclear cells (PBMCs), collected at baseline. The receptor was derived from a human donor with classical Hodgkin lymphoma. The CDR3 here is CASKREGATDTQYF. For the CDR3, the DNA is TGTGCCAGTAAGCGGGAGGGGGCCACAGATACGCAGTATTTT. Using reference TRBV19 and TRBJ2-3 for the parts outside the CDR3, the full variable domain is DGGITQSPKYLFRKEGQNVTLSCEQNLNHDAMYWYRQDPGQGLRLIYYSQIVNDFQKGDIAEGYSVSREKKESFPLTVTSAQKNPTAFYLCASKREGATDTQYFGPGTRLTVL.